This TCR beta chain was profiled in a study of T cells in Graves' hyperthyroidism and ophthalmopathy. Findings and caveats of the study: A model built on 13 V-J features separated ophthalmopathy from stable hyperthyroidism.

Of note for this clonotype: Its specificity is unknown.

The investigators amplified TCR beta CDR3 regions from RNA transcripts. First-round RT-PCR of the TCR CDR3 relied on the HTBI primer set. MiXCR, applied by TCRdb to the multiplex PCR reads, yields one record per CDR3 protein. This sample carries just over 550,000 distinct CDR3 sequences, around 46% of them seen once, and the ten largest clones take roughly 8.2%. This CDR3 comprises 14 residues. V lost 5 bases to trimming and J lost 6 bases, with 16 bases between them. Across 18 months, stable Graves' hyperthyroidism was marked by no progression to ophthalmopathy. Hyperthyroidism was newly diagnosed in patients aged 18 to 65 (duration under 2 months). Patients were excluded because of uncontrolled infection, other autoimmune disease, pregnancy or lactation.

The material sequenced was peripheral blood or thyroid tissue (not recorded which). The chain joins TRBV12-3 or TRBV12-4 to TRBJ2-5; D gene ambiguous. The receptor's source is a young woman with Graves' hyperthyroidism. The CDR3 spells CASSLTDGRQTQYF. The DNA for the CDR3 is TGTGCCAGCAGTCTCACGGATGGAAGGCAGACCCAGTACTTC.